The clone carrying this T cell receptor beta chain was seen only a few times. The antigen is unknown. This entry is derived from a study of PD-1 blockade in classical Hodgkin lymphoma. Study-level background: Administration of nivolumab to patients was at 3 mg/kg intravenously every 2 weeks. Findings and limits, study-wide: Complete responders showed a baseline diversity that resembled the diversity of newly diagnosed patients. The CD4+ diversity rise by C4D1 was clearest in complete responders. Before treatment, TCR diversity in newly diagnosed patients was reportedly lower than in healthy donors.

CDR3 length: 14 amino acids. CDR1 is LNHDA and CDR2 is SQIVND in the germline V gene (reference sequence). V shed 3 bases and J shed 5 bases, with 13 bases lying between them. Here immunoSEQ multiplex PCR was the method, and the copy in TCRdb shows in-frame clones only, minus some. Of some 30,000 clones listed, around 79% are singletons. Noted time point: cycle 4 day 1 (C4D1), after 6 weeks of nivolumab. All the patients suffered relapse after autologous stem cell transplantation, and brentuximab vedotin exposure differed. V is TRBV19 and J is TRBJ1-1; unclear D gene. The input for sequencing was peripheral blood mononuclear cells (PBMCs), taken before the fourth cycle of nivolumab. The sequence derives from a human donor with classical Hodgkin lymphoma. The CDR3 here is CASSIGVGETEAFF. In DNA, the CDR3 is TGTGCCAGTAGTATTGGGGTCGGAGAAACTGAAGCTTTCTTT.